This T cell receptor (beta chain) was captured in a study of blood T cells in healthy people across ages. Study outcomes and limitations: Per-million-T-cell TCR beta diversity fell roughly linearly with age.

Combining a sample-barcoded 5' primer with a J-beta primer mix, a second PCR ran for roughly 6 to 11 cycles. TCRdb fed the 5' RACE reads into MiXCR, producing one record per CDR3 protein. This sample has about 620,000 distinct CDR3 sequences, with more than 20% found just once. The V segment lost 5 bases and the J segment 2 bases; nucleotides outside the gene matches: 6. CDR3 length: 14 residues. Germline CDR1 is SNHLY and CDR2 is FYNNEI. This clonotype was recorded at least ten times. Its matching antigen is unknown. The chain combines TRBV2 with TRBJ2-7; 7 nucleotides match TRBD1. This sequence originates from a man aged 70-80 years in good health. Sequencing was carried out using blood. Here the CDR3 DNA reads TGTGCCAGCAGTCCGGGACAGTACCCCTACGAGCAGTACTTC. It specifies CASSPGQYPYEQYF.